This TCR beta chain was identified during a study of identifying expanded T cells in peripheral blood. CDR3 size: 12 residues. The germline gives CDR1 SGHNT, CDR2 YENEEA. The V gene lost 4 bases and the J gene lost 4 bases, with 7 bases spanning the gap. About this clone itself: What it binds is not known.

During the collection period, no donor immune events like infections were recorded. Clones were read by immunoSEQ multiplex PCR, and TCRdb kept only the in-frame ones, dropping some. Among about 81,000 clones listed, about four fifths were seen once. Broader study findings: Differentially abundant clones: approximately 1.3 between replicates, roughly 16 at roughly 13 days, 18 to 20 at four. Across healthy donors, higher total template counts meant significantly greater roughly 2-week count variance.

The sequence derives from a person between 18 and 75 years old in good health. Sequencing input: blood. The chain couples TRBV11-3 to TRBJ1-1; D unresolved. CDR3 bases: TGTGCCAGCAGCTCCAGATCCACTGAAGCTTTCTTT. Protein product: CASSSRSTEAFF.